One and the same sample provided the 17 T cell receptor beta chains below, sequenced in a study of human T cells and chemical hapten exposure. Time point given: patch test 1, 2 weeks after DPC sensitization. Treatment specified: therapeutic diphenylcyclopropenone sensitization with weekly scalp DPC. TCRdb analysed the RACE reads with MiXCR anew, one entry per CDR3 protein. The repertoire holds 79,000 or so distinct CDR3 sequences, approximately 35% seen once, with about 9.6% in the top ten. Sample: whole blood, taken in connection with sensitization to the hapten diphenylcyclopropenone (DPC). The receptors derive from a man between 40 and 49 years old with alopecia areata. Some clones in this sample may be carry-over from other donors' samples.

This chain uses TRBV20-1 with TRBJ2-7, with D possibly being TRBD2 (6 bases). Germline V gives CDR1 DFQATT, CDR2 SNEGSKA (reference sequence). The CDR3 runs 14 residues. V lost 0 bases to trimming and J lost 1 base, with 10 bases between them. The CDR3 coding sequence is TGCAGTGCTAGAGATCGAAGCGGGTCCTACGAGCAGTACTTC. Translating it yields CSARDRSGSYEQYF.

The DNA for the CDR3 is TGTGCCAGCAGCTTAAGGCCCGACAGGGGGATCACAGATACGCAGTATTTT. Protein sequence: CASSLRPDRGITDTQYF. J is TRBJ2-3 and V is TRBV7-9, with 9 bases lining up with TRBD1. This CDR3 comprises 17 residues. With 2 bases clipped from V and 2 bases from J, the junction kept 8 bases outside the gene matches. Germline lookup yields CDR1 SEHNR and CDR2 FQNEAQ (reference sequence).

CDR3 in DNA: TGTGCCTCGACGACAGGGGGGGCGGGGAATGAGCAGTTCTTC. Its translation: CASTTGGAGNEQFF. The gene calls are TRBV10-3 and TRBJ2-1, with TRBD1 identical over 9 bases. CDR3 length: 14 residues. V lost 11 bases and J lost 7; bases outside the gene matches: 12. Germline V lookup: CDR1 ENHRY, CDR2 SYGVKD.

This clonotype has just a few counts. CDR3 region: CASSSLTGGYNEQFF. CDR3 bases: TGTGCCAGCAGCTCATTAACGGGGGGATACAATGAGCAGTTCTTC. The rearrangement uses TRBV7-2 and TRBJ2-1, with TRBD2 identical over 7 bases. V was pared by 4 bases and J by 4 bases, with 7 bases of the junction left unmatched. The CDR3 loop spans 15 amino acids. Germline assignment: CDR1 SGHTA and CDR2 FQGNSA.

The V gene is TRBV20-1, the J gene TRBJ2-5, with 7 bases aligning to TRBD1. From germline, CDR1 is DFQATT and CDR2 SNEGSKA (reference sequence). The CDR3 sequence is 15 residues long. V gave up 3 bases and J gave up 1 base; unmatched junction bases: 8. The CDR3 is CSARADRSAQETQYF. The DNA for the CDR3 is TGCAGTGCTAGGGCGGACAGGAGCGCCCAAGAGACCCAGTACTTC.

This clonotype has a handful of counts. The chain's CDR3 is CASSLADSSGANVLTF. The CDR3 coding sequence is TGTGCCAGCAGTTTAGCGGATAGCTCTGGGGCCAACGTCCTGACTTTC. The genes are TRBV27 and TRBJ2-6; the D is unclear. Germline lookup yields CDR1 MNHEY and CDR2 SMNVEV (reference sequence). V gave up 2 bases and J gave up 0 bases, with 8 bases separating them. The CDR3 sequence is 16 residues long. Using reference TRBV27 and TRBJ2-6 for the parts outside the CDR3, the full variable domain is EAQVTQNPRYLITVTGKKLTVTCSQNMNHEYMSWYRQDPGLGLRQIYYSMNVEVTDKGDVPEGYKVSRKEKRNFPLILESPSPNQTSLYFCASSLADSSGANVLTFGAGSRLTVL.

The genes are TRBV19 and TRBJ1-5, with unresolved D. V lost 5 bases and J 4 bases, leaving 6 bases between the germline ends. This CDR3 contains 12 residues. Germline V gene data show CDR1 as LNHDA and CDR2 as SQIVND (reference sequence). The CDR3 bases are TGTGCCAGTAGTCCCGGGAATCAGCCCCAGCATTTT. Its protein product is CASSPGNQPQHF. Drawing the rest from reference TRBV19 and TRBJ1-5, the complete variable domain is DGGITQSPKYLFRKEGQNVTLSCEQNLNHDAMYWYRQDPGQGLRLIYYSQIVNDFQKGDIAEGYSVSREKKESFPLTVTSAQKNPTAFYLCASSPGNQPQHFGDGTRLSIL.

This rearrangement joins TRBV5-1 to TRBJ2-1, with 11 bases that match TRBD2. Looked up from germline, CDR1 is SGHRS and CDR2 is YFSETQ. The CDR3 contains 16 residues. V was clipped by 0 bases and J by 9 bases; unmatched bases: 8. The CDR3 coding sequence is TGCGCCAGCAGCTTGGATACTAGCGGGAGAAGAAGTGAGCAGTTCTTC. Protein sequence: CASSLDTSGRRSEQFF.

The chain joins TRBV27 to TRBJ2-6; D is ambiguous. V lost 2 bases, J lost 0 bases, and 8 bases lay in between. There are 16 residues in the CDR3. Germline assignment: CDR1 MNHEY and CDR2 SMNVEV (reference sequence). The CDR3 is CASSLSRLSGANVLTF. CDR3 DNA sequence: TGTGCCAGCAGTTTAAGCCGGCTCTCTGGGGCCAACGTCCTGACTTTC.

Remarks on this clonotype: This may arise from a read error, as a much more abundant clone is one base away. The chain links TRBV5-1 to TRBJ2-5; 8 bases are a match to TRBD1. The junction had 2 bases not matched to a gene; V was cut back by 0 bases and J by 1 base. The CDR3 sequence is 15 residues long. Germline values: CDR1 SGHRS, CDR2 YFSETQ. The CDR3 loop reads CASSLGTGTQETQYF. DNA of the CDR3: TGCGCCAGCAGCTTGGGGACAGGGACCCAAGAGACCCAGTACTTC.

This clonotype turned up a few times. The chain employs TRBV1 and TRBJ2-5; the table's D call, TRBD2, has no DNA check behind it. TRBV1 is listed as a pseudogene. The CDR3 length is 21 residues. The chain's CDR3 is CTSSPRGAPAGGPVPYRTQYF. The CDR3 nucleotides read TGCACCAGCAGCCCCCGTGGGGCCCCGGCGGGAGGGCCAGTCCCCTACCGGACCCAGTACTTC.

This clonotype has more than one count but fewer than ten. The V call is TRBV3-1, the J call TRBJ2-5; D remains ambiguous. This CDR3 contains 15 residues. Trimming cost V 1 base and J 1 base, with 10 bases left between them. The germline gives CDR1 LGHDT, CDR2 YNNKEL (reference sequence). The CDR3 region has the DNA TGTGCCAGCAGCCAAGCGACCGGGCCCCAAGAGACCCAGTACTTC. Its translation: CASSQATGPQETQYF.

The table lists this clonotype with a few counts. This rearrangement joins TRBV6-2 or TRBV6-3 to TRBJ1-5; D is perhaps TRBD1 (5 bases). The germline V gene encodes CDR1 MNHEY and CDR2 SVGEGT. CDR3 length: 14 residues. V was trimmed by 7 bases and J by 2 bases, leaving 12 bases between them. The CDR3 DNA follows: TGTGCCAGCAACCGGGGGGGGGGCAATCAGCCCCAGCATTTT. Translated, it gives CASNRGGGNQPQHF.

The rearrangement uses TRBV5-4 and TRBJ2-2; D may be TRBD1 (6 bases). Germline CDR1 reads SGHNT; CDR2 reads YYREEE (reference sequence). Trimming removed 9 bases from V and 1 base from J, with 19 bases in between. The CDR3 is 16 residues long. This CDR3 is CATQGTGTLNTGELFF. CDR3 sequence (DNA): TGTGCCACCCAAGGAACAGGGACCTTGAACACCGGGGAGCTGTTTTTT.

This chain connects TRBV7-9 to TRBJ2-1; tentatively, D is TRBD1 (5 bases). The CDR3 covers 14 residues. V lost 1 base to trimming and J lost 3 bases, with 7 bases between them. The germline V gene has CDR1 SEHNR and CDR2 FQNEAQ (reference sequence). DNA of the CDR3: TGTGCCAGCAGCTTAGTTGACAGCTACAATGAGCAGTTCTTC. Its translation is CASSLVDSYNEQFF. The variable domain in full, completed from reference TRBV7-9 and TRBJ2-1, reads DTGVSQNPRHKITKRGQNVTFRCDPISEHNRLYWYRQTLGQGPEFLTYFQNEAQLEKSRLLSDRFSAERPKGSFSTLEIQRTEQGDSAMYLCASSLVDSYNEQFFGPGTRLTVL.

The J gene is TRBJ1-5, the V gene TRBV28; 8 bases agree with TRBD1. In germline, CDR1 is MDHEN, CDR2 SYDVKM. This CDR3 has 14 residues. Unmatched junction bases numbered 2, after V lost 4 bases and J lost 3 bases. The CDR3 is CASSWDRTNQPQHF. The CDR3 nucleotides read TGTGCCAGCAGTTGGGACAGGACCAATCAGCCCCAGCATTTT.

The chain uses TRBV12-3 or TRBV12-4 and TRBJ2-4; D may be TRBD1 or TRBD2 (6 bases each). The germline V and J ends were trimmed by 2 bases and 9 bases, with 23 bases remaining between them. CDR3 size: 17 residues. The CDR3 protein is CASSLSSSGGEEGIQYF. The DNA for the CDR3 is TGTGCCAGCAGTTTAAGTTCGTCCGGGGGCGAGGAGGGCATTCAGTACTTC.